This T cell receptor (beta chain) was recovered during a study of blood T cell repertoires in COVID-19 (dated by TCRdb to about 2020). In the study overall: The collaborator samples originated in the United States, Italy and Spain and spanned the acute and convalescent phases of COVID-19. The material from the prospective study consisted of cDNA or gDNA derived from T cells, B-cell-depleted T cells, or PBMCs. Deeply sampled blood TCRbeta repertoires from subjects exposed to, actively infected with, or recovered from COVID-19 were included in the dataset. The repertoires were made available in a free public database intended to serve as a resource for research on the immune response to SARS-CoV-2. Samples were obtained from the ongoing ImmuneRACE study (first 160 participants) and from 1,000 to 1,500 subjects provided by 6 global collaborators. Nearly every sample came with metadata listing a de-identified subject ID, COVID-19 status, age in years and sex. Where HLA class I and class II types were available, the types were taken from metadata supplied by the sample provider, not from assay-based typing. Overall study outcomes, separate from this receptor: The quantity of clinical and demographic metadata differed by source and by participant and was supplied without curation.

Points on this clone: The antigen it recognizes is unknown. No qualities accompany the bases; no much larger clone lies one base away.

TCRbeta CDR3 regions were amplified from genomic DNA using the immunoSEQ Assay, a bias-controlled multiplex PCR. The study's processing was this. Nucleated cell counts per sample were estimated from amplification of reference gene primers within the assay. Sequence reads were collapsed and filtered to measure the absolute abundance of every unique TCRbeta CDR3 rearrangement. Productive Simpson clonality was computed per sample as the square root of Simpson's diversity index over productive rearrangements. TCRdb took over this immuneACCESS table, retaining in-frame rearrangements with V and J assigned. Such tables are incomplete; in checked studies, under half of the missing clones stem from an unresolved V gene, and the remainder is unexplained. The DNA was the basis for D and trimming; V, J and clone size are from that table. Present in this sample are approximately 200,000 clones, more than 65% of which were seen just once. Of the sample, roughly 6.9% falls within the top ten clones.

The germline V gene (reference sequence) specifies GTSNPN as CDR1 and SVGIG as CDR2. CDR3 length: 14 amino acids, cysteine to phenylalanine. Only the CDR3 portion is preserved as DNA: 42 bases, with reading frame beginning at the first base. Enrolling through a virtual design, the prospective study's participants ranged in age from roughly 18 to 90 years and lived across 20 to 30 United States geographic areas. Cohort assignment in the prospective study relied on participant-reported clinical history from a screening survey and a study questionnaire. Recovered participants in ImmuneRACE Cohort 3 were defined as having two consecutive negative NP/OP PCR tests, clearance from a healthcare professional, or resolution of symptoms. In the prospective study, mobile phlebotomists collected whole blood, serum and a nasopharyngeal or oropharyngeal swab from each participant. Over a roughly two-month period, participants in the prospective study had the option of providing additional blood draws and questionnaires. Blood samples from the prospective study were shipped frozen or at room temperature prior to DNA extraction.

This chain joins TRBV30 to TRBJ1-6; 7 bases in the junction line up with TRBD1. This TCR derives from a man in his forties who had recovered from COVID-19. Sample: PBMCs or T cells enriched from blood (not recorded which). The CDR3 protein: CAGGRDSSDSPLHF. The nucleotide sequence reads as follows: TGTGCGGGGGGACGGGACAGTAGTGATTCACCCCTCCACTTT.